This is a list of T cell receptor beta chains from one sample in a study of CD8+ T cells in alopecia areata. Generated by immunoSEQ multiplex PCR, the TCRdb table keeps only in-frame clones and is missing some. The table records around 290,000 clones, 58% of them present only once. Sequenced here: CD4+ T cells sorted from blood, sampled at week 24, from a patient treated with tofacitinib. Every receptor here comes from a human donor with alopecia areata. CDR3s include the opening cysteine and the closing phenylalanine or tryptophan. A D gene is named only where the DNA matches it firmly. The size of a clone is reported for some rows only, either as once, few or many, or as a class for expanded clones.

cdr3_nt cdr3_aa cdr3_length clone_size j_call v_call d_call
TGCGCCAGCAGCCAAGCCCCAGGGGTTAACTATGGCTACACCTTC CASSQAPGVNYGYTF 15 . TRBJ1-2 TRBV4-3 .
TGTGCCAGCAGTCGAGTCCCTCGAGATAAGTTCTTC CASSRVPRDKFF 12 few TRBJ2-1 TRBV7-8 .
TGTGCCAGCAGCCAAGACACCTGGTCCACTGAAGCTTTCTTT CASSQDTWSTEAFF 14 . TRBJ1-1 TRBV4-2 .
TGTGCCACCAGCAGAGATCCCTCAGGGGTTGAGGGCTACACCTTC CATSRDPSGVEGYTF 15 . TRBJ1-2 TRBV15 .
TGTGCCAGCAGCCCTACAGGAGCCCGAGGCTACACCTTC CASSPTGARGYTF 13 . TRBJ1-2 TRBV7-8 .
TGTGCCAGCAGCTTAGCAGATACGCAGTATTTT CASSLADTQYF 11 . TRBJ2-3 TRBV7-2 .
TGTGCCAGCAGCTACTTAGGGCGGGGGATGGATGAGCAGTTCTTC CASSYLGRGMDEQFF 15 few TRBJ2-1 TRBV7-9 TRBD2
TGTGCCTGGAGTCCCCGTACAGGGGTTAATTCACCCCTCCACTTT CAWSPRTGVNSPLHF 15 . TRBJ1-6 TRBV30 TRBD1
TGCAGCGTTTGGACAGCTAGCTCCTACGAGCAGTACTTC CSVWTASSYEQYF 13 . TRBJ2-7 TRBV29-1 .
TGTGCCAGTAGTACGACAGGGGGCAATCAGCCCCAGCATTTT CASSTTGGNQPQHF 14 . TRBJ1-5 TRBV19 TRBD1
TGTGCCAGCAGCTTAGCGTTGACAGGGGTCAGCGGCTACACCTTC CASSLALTGVSGYTF 15 . TRBJ1-2 TRBV7-2 TRBD1
TGTGCCAGCAGTGAGGACTCCCGCTCTGGAAACACCATATATTTT CASSEDSRSGNTIYF 15 . TRBJ1-3 TRBV2 .
TGTGCCAGCAGCCCCATAGCGGGGCACAATGAGCAGTTCTTC CASSPIAGHNEQFF 14 . TRBJ2-1 TRBV7-3 TRBD2
TGTGCCAGCAGTAAAGGACAGGAAGCTTTCTTT CASSKGQEAFF 11 few TRBJ1-1 TRBV6-5 .
TGCAGCGTTGAGCGACAGCTCTCTGGAAACACCATATATTTT CSVERQLSGNTIYF 14 . TRBJ1-3 TRBV29-1 .
TGTGCCAGCAGCTCCTTACCGGGGAAGGACACTGAAGCTTTCTTT CASSSLPGKDTEAFF 15 once TRBJ1-1 TRBV5-6 .
TGCAGCGTTAAAATGGACTTAAATTCACCCCTCCACTTT CSVKMDLNSPLHF 13 few TRBJ1-6 TRBV29-1 .
TGCAGCGTGCCCGACAGGGGTGGGTACGAGCAGTACTTC CSVPDRGGYEQYF 13 . TRBJ2-7 TRBV29-1 TRBD1
TGTGCCAGCAGTTTGCAGGGGTCCACTGAAGCTTTCTTT CASSLQGSTEAFF 13 once TRBJ1-1 TRBV27 .
TGCAGCGTTGAAGATGTGAGCAGAAACACAGATACGCAGTATTTT CSVEDVSRNTDTQYF 15 . TRBJ2-3 TRBV29-1 .
TGCGCCAGCATATCGGGGGCTTCGAACACTGAAGCTTTCTTT CASISGASNTEAFF 14 . TRBJ1-1 TRBV5-1 .
TGTGCCTACGGCCGGACAGGGGGAGAGCCCCAGCATTTT CAYGRTGGEPQHF 13 . TRBJ1-5 TRBV25-1 TRBD1
TGCGCCAGCAGCTCCGACTTAAGTTCGGCCCTCCACTTT CASSSDLSSALHF 13 . TRBJ1-6 TRBV5-1 .
TGTGCCAGCAGCTTGGTGGGCGCCGGTTATGGCTACACCTTC CASSLVGAGYGYTF 14 . TRBJ1-2 TRBV5-4 .
TGTGCCAGCAGTGGAGGGCTTCGGAACACTGAAGCTTTCTTT CASSGGLRNTEAFF 14 . TRBJ1-1 TRBV27 .
TGTGCCAGCACCTCCCTACTAGCGGGGGCCCGCACAGATACGCAGTATTTT CASTSLLAGARTDTQYF 17 . TRBJ2-3 TRBV27 TRBD2
TGTGCCAGCAGTGAAGCAGGGGGCCGACACGAGCAGTACTTC CASSEAGGRHEQYF 14 . TRBJ2-7 TRBV25-1 TRBD1
TGCAGCGTTGAACAGAACTATGGCTACACCTTC CSVEQNYGYTF 11 . TRBJ1-2 TRBV29-1 .
TGTGCCAGCAGCTTATCGGACCGGACCGGGGCACCCCTCCACTTT CASSLSDRTGAPLHF 15 . TRBJ1-6 TRBV11-2 .
TGTGCCAGCTCACCCCAGAGACATGAGCAGTTCTTC CASSPQRHEQFF 12 few TRBJ2-1 TRBV18 .
TGTGCCAGCTCCGGACTAGCGGGGTACAATGAGCAGTTCTTC CASSGLAGYNEQFF 14 once TRBJ2-1 TRBV2 TRBD2
TGCGCCAGCAGCCCGAGACAGGGGGCAAGCTACGAGCAGTACTTC CASSPRQGASYEQYF 15 . TRBJ2-7 TRBV4-3 TRBD1
TGCAGCGTTGGGGGCCCAGGGGGCAACACCGGGGAGCTGTTTTTT CSVGGPGGNTGELFF 15 . TRBJ2-2 TRBV29-1 TRBD1
TGTGCCAGCAGCTCCACAGGGGCCAAAAACACTGAAGCTTTCTTT CASSSTGAKNTEAFF 15 . TRBJ1-1 TRBV7-2 TRBD1
TGTGCCAGCAGCACGCGGGACGGTCGGGAGACCCAGTACTTC CASSTRDGRETQYF 14 . TRBJ2-5 TRBV7-2 .
TGTGCCAGCAGCTTGACTCGGGGACAACCTAATCTCAGCAATCAGCCCCAGCATTTT CASSLTRGQPNLSNQPQHF 19 . TRBJ1-5 TRBV5-6 .
TGTGCCAGCAGCGCCGACGTAAGCTCCTACAATGAGCAGTTCTTC CASSADVSSYNEQFF 15 . TRBJ2-1 TRBV7-2 .
TGTGCCTGGCGGACGGGACACACCGGGGAGCTGTTTTTT CAWRTGHTGELFF 13 . TRBJ2-2 TRBV30 .
TGCAGTGCTAGTGGTTTCGGGTGGGACACCTTC CSASGFGWDTF 11 . TRBJ1-2 TRBV20-1 .
TGTGCCAGCAGCTTAGTGGAGCGGGGGGGCCAAGAGACCCAGTACTTC CASSLVERGGQETQYF 16 once TRBJ2-5 TRBV13 TRBD2
TGTGCCAGCGGGACAGGGGGTGGCTACACCTTC CASGTGGGYTF 11 . TRBJ1-2 TRBV2 TRBD1
TGTGCCAGCAGCTTCTCAGGGGTCTCGGTGAAAGGTCAGCCCCAGCATTTT CASSFSGVSVKGQPQHF 17 . TRBJ1-5 TRBV5-6 .
TGCGCCAGCAGACAAGAAGGGGGCCAGACAGATACGCAGTATTTT CASRQEGGQTDTQYF 15 . TRBJ2-3 TRBV4-1 TRBD1
TGTGCCAGCAGCGGGTCCCTACTATACGGATACAATGAGCAGTTCTTC CASSGSLLYGYNEQFF 16 . TRBJ2-1 TRBV7-2 .
TGTGCCAGCAGTCCTTTCGGTCGTAACAGGGGGCAAGTTACTAACTATGGCTACACCTTC CASSPFGRNRGQVTNYGYTF 20 once TRBJ1-2 TRBV28 TRBD1
TGTGCCAGCTCGACCAGACTAGCGGGGGGGACGACGAGGGTCACAGATACGCAGTATTTT CASSTRLAGGTTRVTDTQYF 20 once TRBJ2-3 TRBV18 TRBD2
TGTGCCAGCAGCTTAGGACCCTTCACAGGGCTGTATCAGCCCCAGCATTTT CASSLGPFTGLYQPQHF 17 few TRBJ1-5 TRBV7-8 .
TGTGCCTGGAGCATGCTGGCCTACGAGCAGTACTTC CAWSMLAYEQYF 12 . TRBJ2-7 TRBV30 .
TGTGCCTGGAGGGCCACAACAGGGGGCAATTGGAATGAGCAGTTCTTC CAWRATTGGNWNEQFF 16 . TRBJ2-1 TRBV30 TRBD1
TGTGCCAGCAGCACAGGGGTTTTACCGGACACCGGGGAGCTGTTTTTT CASSTGVLPDTGELFF 16 . TRBJ2-2 TRBV7-9 TRBD1
TGTGCCAGCAGTTGGGGGGGGAATAGCAATCAGCCCCAGCATTTT CASSWGGNSNQPQHF 15 . TRBJ1-5 TRBV27 .
TGTGCCAGCAGCTTTTCGCTGGGAAGCAATCAGCCCCAGCATTTT CASSFSLGSNQPQHF 15 . TRBJ1-5 TRBV7-9 .
TGTGCCTGGAGTGTAGGGCAGGGTTATGGCTACACCTTC CAWSVGQGYGYTF 13 . TRBJ1-2 TRBV30 .
TGTGCCTGGAGTAGGGCAGGGCTCGAGCAGTACTTC CAWSRAGLEQYF 12 . TRBJ2-7 TRBV30 .
TGTGCCTGGAGTGACCCTGGTGTTCGTGAAAAACTGTTTTTT CAWSDPGVREKLFF 14 . TRBJ1-4 TRBV30 .